Shown below are 20 T cell receptor beta chains from a single sample sequenced in a study of identical twins. TCRdb re-analysed the 5' RACE reads in MiXCR, keeping a single row per CDR3 protein. The sample lists fewer than 500,000 distinct CDR3 sequences, 20% to 25% occurring once. These data also formed part of another study, on T cells expressing NK-cell markers.

Sequenced material: CD4+ T cells sorted from blood. These TCRs come from a woman aged 18-29 years in good health.

This rearrangement joins TRBV9 to TRBJ2-1, with a possible D match to TRBD1 (5 bases). This CDR3 is built from 14 residues. CDR1 and CDR2 from the germline V gene are SGDLS and YYNGEE. Trimming pared 4 bases from V and 8 bases from J, leaving 16 bases between. CDR3 in amino acids: CASSTDNRGDEQFF. CDR3 bases: TGTGCCAGCAGCACGGACAATCGTGGCGATGAGCAGTTCTTC.

This chain links TRBV9 with TRBJ2-7; D ambiguous. CDR1 and CDR2 from the germline V gene are SGDLS and YYNGEE. CDR3 size: 13 residues. Trimming shortened V by 0 bases and J by 7 bases, and 11 bases separated the two germline ends. CDR3 amino acids: CASSVERMGEQYF. In nucleotides, the CDR3 is TGTGCCAGCAGCGTAGAGAGGATGGGGGAGCAGTACTTC.

This clonotype was seen a few times. The chain couples TRBV5-1 to TRBJ1-4, with 7 nucleotides matching TRBD1. V shed 2 bases and J 8 bases; nucleotides not matched to a gene: 6. Germline values: CDR1 SGHRS, CDR2 YFSETQ. The CDR3 contains 14 residues. The CDR3 DNA reads as TGCGCCAGCAGCTTTGGACAGGTCCGGGAAAAACTGTTTTTT. It specifies CASSFGQVREKLFF.

The chain recombines TRBV6-2 or TRBV6-3 with TRBJ2-3, with D uncertain. This CDR3 has 13 amino acids. Trimming left V 7 bases short and J 1 base short, with 9 bases between. CDR1 is MNHEY, CDR2 SVGEGT, per germline. CDR3 nucleotides: TGTGCCAGCATACCGATGGGCACAGATACGCAGTATTTT. Protein sequence: CASIPMGTDTQYF.

This clonotype appeared a few times. V and J are TRBV28 and TRBJ2-3; D unclear. V was pared by 8 bases and J by 2 bases, with 8 bases between. CDR3 length: 12 amino acids. Germline V gene sequence: CDR1 MDHEN, CDR2 SYDVKM. Written as DNA, the CDR3 is TGTGCCAGCGGTAGGATCACAGATACGCAGTATTTT. This codes for CASGRITDTQYF.

The gene calls are TRBV15 and TRBJ2-2; the match to TRBD2 covers 13 bases. This CDR3 is built from 20 residues. Germline CDR1 reads LNHNV; CDR2 reads YYDKDF (reference sequence). The V gene end was trimmed by 0 bases and the J gene end by 4 bases; junction bases not matched to a gene: 11. The CDR3 nucleotides are TGTGCCACCAGCAGAGACGGGGCTAGGACTAGCGGGAGATCCACCGGGGAGCTGTTTTTT. This gives the protein CATSRDGARTSGRSTGELFF.

The gene calls are TRBV20-1 and TRBJ2-1, with 7 bases lining up with TRBD1. This CDR3 comprises 15 residues. V shed 0 bases, J shed 7 bases, and the junction held 9 bases outside the gene matches. Germline V gene data show CDR1 as DFQATT and CDR2 as SNEGSKA (reference sequence). CDR3: CSARDWGQRKNEQFF. CDR3 coding DNA: TGCAGTGCTAGAGATTGGGGACAGAGAAAAAATGAGCAGTTCTTC.

This chain links TRBV20-1 with TRBJ2-7; 9 bases line up with TRBD2. The CDR3 runs 14 residues. Germline-derived CDR1 and CDR2 are DFQATT and SNEGSKA (reference sequence). V lost 5 bases to trimming and J lost 2 bases; unmatched junction nucleotides: 7. The CDR3 region has the DNA TGCAGTGCTCGCCCGACTAGCGGAACCTACGAGCAGTACTTC. It is translated as CSARPTSGTYEQYF.

The table lists this clonotype with a few counts. The CDR3 here is CASSMGDVTEAFF. DNA for the CDR3: TGTGCCAGTTCCATGGGCGATGTCACTGAAGCTTTCTTT. The V and J genes are TRBV25-1 and TRBJ1-1; D gene uncertain. The CDR3 is 13 residues long. V lost 9 bases and J 4 bases, leaving 15 bases between the germline ends. The germline gives CDR1 MGHDK, CDR2 SYGVNS.

The gene calls are TRBV15 and TRBJ2-7, with D unresolved. The CDR3 runs 14 residues. Germline CDR1 and CDR2: LNHNV and YYDKDF (reference sequence). The V gene lost 0 bases and the J gene lost 6 bases, with 12 bases spanning the gap. The CDR3 DNA reads TGTGCCACCAGCAGAGAATTAGCTTACGGCGAGCAGTACTTC. It yields the protein CATSRELAYGEQYF.

This sequence joins TRBV18 and TRBJ2-6; weak D call: TRBD1 (5 bases). The CDR3 consists of 20 residues. Germline assignment: CDR1 KGHSH and CDR2 LQKENI. V lost 3 bases and J lost 3, with 24 bases in between. Here the CDR3 DNA reads TGTGCCAGCTCACCTCTGCGTCTTGGCAGGGTAGATGTTGGGGCCAACGTCCTGACTTTC. Amino acids: CASSPLRLGRVDVGANVLTF.

This clonotype was counted ten times or more. The rearrangement joins TRBV5-1 to TRBJ1-5; D might be TRBD1 (5 bases). The CDR3 runs 13 residues. V shed 4 bases and J shed 1 base, with 6 bases lying between them. Germline CDR1 reads SGHRS; CDR2 reads YFSETQ. CDR3 DNA sequence: TGCGCCAGCAGCGGGGGGAGCAATCAGCCCCAGCATTTT. It encodes CASSGGSNQPQHF.

The chain combines TRBV5-1 with TRBJ1-1; 7 bases are shared with TRBD1. There are 15 residues in the CDR3. V lost 4 bases, J lost 2 bases, and 8 bases stayed unmatched. The germline CDR1 and CDR2 sequences are SGHRS and YFSETQ. CDR3 nucleotides: TGCGCCAGCAGCGGCGGAGGGACAGCAAACACTGAAGCTTTCTTT. As protein: CASSGGGTANTEAFF.

In this sample, this clonotype turned up a few times. The chain employs TRBV5-1 and TRBJ2-1, with a weak D call TRBD2 (7 bases). CDR1 is SGHRS, CDR2 YFSETQ, per germline. V was trimmed by 3 bases and J by 5 bases, leaving 18 bases between them. The CDR3 has 16 residues. The CDR3 region has the DNA TGCGCCAGCAGCTCCATTGGCGGGGGCTCGAACAATGAGCAGTTCTTC. Translating gives CASSSIGGGSNNEQFF.

The table lists this clonotype with a few counts. The chain is built from TRBV20-1 and TRBJ1-4; no firm D call. This CDR3 region has 13 residues. Germline CDR1 and CDR2: DFQATT and SNEGSKA (reference sequence). V lost 7 bases and J lost 8, with 17 bases in between. CDR3 DNA: TGCAGTGTTGTTAGGGCCCCGACCGAAAAACTGTTTTTT. Protein sequence: CSVVRAPTEKLFF.

The chain joins TRBV3-1 to TRBJ2-3; 10 nucleotides align to TRBD2. V dropped 6 bases and J dropped 2; count of bases not matched to a gene: 8. This CDR3 has 16 amino acids. Germline values: CDR1 LGHDT, CDR2 YNNKEL (reference sequence). CDR3 nucleotide sequence: TGTGCCAGCAGGCGCTTAGCGGGGGGCCCCACAGATACGCAGTATTTT. This translates into CASRRLAGGPTDTQYF.

This chain connects TRBV4-1 to TRBJ2-1; 7 bases map to TRBD2. Per the germline V gene, CDR1 is MGHRA and CDR2 is YSYEKL. There are 14 residues in the CDR3. Losses at the gene ends were 7 bases for V and 7 bases for J; bases not matched to a gene: 10. CDR3 nucleotide sequence: TGCGCCAGCACCCGGAGCGGGGATGAGAATGAGCAGTTCTTC. It encodes CASTRSGDENEQFF.

The rearrangement joins TRBV18 to TRBJ2-1; 7 bases are a match to TRBD2. Germline-derived CDR1 and CDR2 are KGHSH and LQKENI. Trimming cost V 5 bases and J 6 bases; bases outside gene matches: 10. The length of the CDR3 is 15 residues. The CDR3 DNA reads as TGTGCCAGCTCAGCCCCCGGGACTACCTTCAATGAGCAGTTCTTC. Its protein is CASSAPGTTFNEQFF. Using reference TRBV18 and TRBJ2-1 for the parts outside the CDR3, the full variable domain is NAGVMQNPRHLVRRRGQEARLRCSPMKGHSHVYWYRQLPEEGLKFMVYLQKENIIDESGMPKERFSAEFPKEGPSILRIQQVVRGDSAAYFCASSAPGTTFNEQFFGPGTRLTVL.

This clonotype was recorded a few times. This sequence joins TRBV5-5 and TRBJ2-1; a possible D gene is TRBD2 (6 bases). From germline, CDR1 is SGHKS and CDR2 YYEKEE (reference sequence). Trimming left V 0 bases short and J 3 bases short, with 10 bases between. CDR3 length: 15 amino acids. In DNA, the CDR3 is TGTGCCAGCAGCTTGGAGGCGGGGTACTACAATGAGCAGTTCTTC. This codes for CASSLEAGYYNEQFF.

This clonotype appeared a few times. The gene calls are TRBV12-3 or TRBV12-4 and TRBJ1-1; TRBD1 agrees at 7 bases. The CDR3 runs 12 residues. The V segment lost 6 bases and the J segment 10 bases; nucleotides outside the gene matches: 8. As DNA, the CDR3 is TGTGCCAGCAGCAGACCGGGACAGAGAGCTTTCTTT. Translating gives CASSRPGQRAFF.